This T cell receptor (beta chain) was documented in a study of T cell responses to AZD1222 COVID-19 vaccine. Study overall: Second-dose intervals near 4 or 12 weeks were combined.

The V and J ends lost 6 bases and 4 bases respectively, with 18 bases between them. Germline V gene sequence: CDR1 MNHEY, CDR2 SVGAGI. CDR3 length equals 15 residues. The table came from immunoSEQ multiplex PCR; TCRdb's copy has only in-frame clones and leaves some out. The data contain more than 250,000 clones, approximately 93% of them singletons. Sample: peripheral blood, taken on day 0 of AZD1222 vaccination. The sequence derives from an adult in good health. The chain joins TRBV6-5 to TRBJ1-1, with D possibly matching TRBD1 (5 bases). The CDR3 bases are TGTGCCAGCAGCGACAATGGGGGGGAGGGCACTGAAGCTTTCTTT. Its translation: CASSDNGGEGTEAFF.